This passage covers 28 T cell receptor beta chains from one sample sequenced in a study of vaccination effects on CD4 cells after COVID-19. Only in-frame clones appear in the TCRdb table, and some are missing; sequencing was by immunoSEQ multiplex PCR. The repertoire holds around 24,000 clones, with 75% to 80% as singletons. Viral peptide pool expansion of antigen-specific CD4+ T cells preceded sequencing in the ViraFEST assay. Cells that had been cultured for ten to eleven days were the source of isolated CD4+ T cells. Participants were given two doses of BNT162b2 or mRNA-1273 vaccine. These receptors' antigens are unknown. Specimen: CD4+ T cells from PBMCs cultured with SARS-CoV-2 spike peptides, collected after COVID-19 vaccination. All receptors derive from a human donor who received a COVID-19 vaccine. Some clones in this sample may be carry-over from other donors' samples.

This clone was seen once. The chain carries TRBV4-1 and TRBJ1-2, with D possibly being TRBD1 (5 bases). Per germline, CDR1 MGHRA and CDR2 YSYEKL. Between the trimmed V and J ends, which lost 4 bases and 0 bases, there was a span of 18 bases. This CDR3 comprises 17 residues. The DNA of the CDR3 is TGCGCCAGCAGCCGCAAACTATTGACAGAATCTAACTATGGCTACACCTTC. Residues: CASSRKLLTESNYGYTF.

V gene TRBV30 combines with J gene TRBJ1-5; D gene unclear. Germline CDR1 is GTSNPN and CDR2 is SVGIG (reference sequence). V was shortened by 0 bases and J by 3 bases, with 9 bases between the two germline ends. This CDR3 contains 14 residues. DNA of the CDR3: TGTGCCTGGAGTGTAGGCGGGCACAATCAGCCCCAGCATTTT. This encodes CAWSVGGHNQPQHF.

The chain uses TRBV11-3 and TRBJ2-3; 11 bases align to TRBD2. Germline-derived CDR1 and CDR2 are SGHNT and YENEEA. This CDR3 contains 15 residues. V was pared by 5 bases and J by 4 bases, with 5 bases of the junction left unmatched. CDR3 DNA sequence: TGTGCCAGCAGCCTTAGCGGGGGGGTGGCAGATACGCAGTATTTT. Its protein is CASSLSGGVADTQYF. The whole variable domain, remainder taken from reference TRBV11-3 and TRBJ2-3, is EAGVVQSPRYKIIEKKQPVAFWCNPISGHNTLYWYLQNLGQGPELLIRYENEEAVDDSQLPKDRFSAERLKGVDSTLKIQPAELGDSAVYLCASSLSGGVADTQYFGPGTRLTVL.

This chain links TRBV5-4 with TRBJ1-6, with D unclear. The CDR3 contains 13 residues. Between the trimmed V and J ends, which lost 4 bases and 8 bases, there was a span of 10 bases. Per the germline V gene, CDR1 is SGHNT and CDR2 is YYREEE (reference sequence). CDR3 coding DNA: TGTGCCAGCAGCATAGGATTAGATTCACCCCTCCACTTT. Protein: CASSIGLDSPLHF. Full variable domain (rest looked up from reference TRBV5-4 and TRBJ1-6): ETGVTQSPTHLIKTRGQQVTLRCSSQSGHNTVSWYQQALGQGPQFIFQYYREEENGRGNFPPRFSGLQFPNYSSELNVNALELDDSALYLCASSIGLDSPLHFGNGTRLTVT.

The chain joins TRBV29-1 to TRBJ1-4; TRBD1 matches 8 bases. V dropped 7 bases and J dropped 8; count of bases not matched to a gene: 9. Germline V gives CDR1 SQVTM, CDR2 ANQGSEA. This CDR3 contains 13 residues. CDR3 in amino acids: CSARTGYGEKLFF. Written as DNA, the CDR3 is TGCAGCGCCCGGACAGGGTACGGCGAAAAACTGTTTTTT. Full variable domain (outside the CDR3, taken from reference TRBV29-1 and TRBJ1-4): SAVISQKPSRDICQRGTSLTIQCQVDSQVTMMFWYRQQPGQSLTLIATANQGSEATYESGFVIDKFPISRPNLTFSTLTVSNMSPEDSSIYLCSARTGYGEKLFFGSGTQLSVL.

V and J are TRBV20-1 and TRBJ1-2; tentatively, D is TRBD1 (5 bases). Trimming shortened V by 5 bases and J by 10 bases, and 14 bases separated the two germline ends. Germline CDR1 is DFQATT and CDR2 is SNEGSKA (reference sequence). The CDR3 has 11 amino acids. CDR3 bases: TGCAGTGCTGTTGACAGACGGACCTACACCTTC. This translates into CSAVDRRTYTF.

The chain recombines TRBV10-3 with TRBJ2-1, with 9 positions matching TRBD1. The CDR3 length is 12 residues. The V and J ends lost 8 bases and 5 bases, in that order; junction bases with no gene match: 1. The germline V gene encodes CDR1 ENHRY and CDR2 SYGVKD. The CDR3 DNA reads as TGTGCCATCGGGGACAGGGACAATGAGCAGTTCTTC. Translating gives CAIGDRDNEQFF.

The gene calls are TRBV5-1 and TRBJ2-3; either TRBD1 or TRBD2 may fit D (5 bases each). The CDR3 loop spans 14 amino acids. Germline V CDR1 and CDR2: SGHRS, YFSETQ. With 2 bases removed from V and 2 bases from J, the gap between germline ends came to 9 bases. The CDR3 loop reads CASSLPGTTDTQYF. DNA of the CDR3: TGCGCCAGCAGCTTACCGGGGACCACAGATACGCAGTATTTT.

This clone was seen a handful of times. The chain links TRBV18 to TRBJ1-5; D is unresolved. The CDR3 totals 12 residues. V dropped 6 bases and J dropped 6 bases, with 9 bases sitting between them. Germline values: CDR1 KGHSH, CDR2 LQKENI. The CDR3 bases are TGTGCCAGCTCCCCGGACCTTCAGCCCCAGCATTTT. The encoded protein is CASSPDLQPQHF. The variable domain in full, completed from reference TRBV18 and TRBJ1-5, reads NAGVMQNPRHLVRRRGQEARLRCSPMKGHSHVYWYRQLPEEGLKFMVYLQKENIIDESGMPKERFSAEFPKEGPSILRIQQVVRGDSAAYFCASSPDLQPQHFGDGTRLSIL.

This clone was counted only a few times. This chain connects TRBV5-6 to TRBJ1-6, with unresolved D. Germline V CDR1 and CDR2: SGHDT, YYEEEE. CDR3 size: 16 residues. V lost 5 bases to trimming and J lost 0 bases, with 12 bases between them. Here the CDR3 reads CASRSAMSSYNSPLHF. The CDR3 DNA sequence: TGTGCCAGCAGGTCCGCCATGAGCTCCTATAATTCACCCCTCCACTTT.

The chain recombines TRBV5-1 with TRBJ2-3; no reliable D call. Germline lookup yields CDR1 SGHRS and CDR2 YFSETQ. V gave up 0 bases and J gave up 13 bases, with 15 bases separating them. The CDR3 contains 13 residues. The CDR3 region is CASSLGAPKVEYF. CDR3 in DNA: TGCGCCAGCAGCTTGGGGGCCCCTAAGGTCGAGTATTTT.

This chain links TRBV5-1 with TRBJ2-7; 11 positions agree with TRBD1. V lost 2 bases to trimming and J lost 12 bases; unmatched junction nucleotides: 10. Germline assignment: CDR1 SGHRS and CDR2 YFSETQ. The CDR3 extends over 14 amino acids. The CDR3 region has the DNA TGCGCCAGCAGCTTTATATCGGGACAGGGGGATCTGTACGTC. Translating gives CASSFISGQGDLYV.

The rearrangement links TRBV6-5 to TRBJ1-1, with TRBD1 as a possible D gene (5 bases). Germline V gene lookup returns CDR1 MNHEY and CDR2 SVGAGI. Trimming pared 6 bases from V and 11 bases from J, leaving 13 bases between. This CDR3 comprises 11 residues. DNA for the CDR3: TGTGCCAGCAGGCGGGGGGAGAGGGCTTTCTTT. Encoded protein: CASRRGERAFF.

The chain joins TRBV20-1 to TRBJ1-2; perhaps TRBD1 as D (6 bases). V gave up 0 bases and J gave up 13 bases, with 12 bases separating them. The V gene's germline CDR1 is DFQATT and CDR2 SNEGSKA (reference sequence). The CDR3 spans 11 residues. The CDR3, as DNA: TGCAGTGCTAGAGATTACGCAGGGGTCACCTTC. It is translated as CSARDYAGVTF.

The chain combines TRBV5-1 with TRBJ2-3, with D possibly being TRBD2 (6 bases). This CDR3 is 17 amino acids long. V shed 4 bases and J shed 0 bases, with 18 bases lying between them. Germline CDR1 is SGHRS and CDR2 is YFSETQ. CDR3 sequence (DNA): TGCGCCAGCAGCCCGGCGTTAGGAGGGCCTAGCACAGATACGCAGTATTTT. Amino acid sequence: CASSPALGGPSTDTQYF.

The chain uses TRBV6-5 and TRBJ2-2; 8 nucleotides line up with TRBD1. Germline CDR1 and CDR2: MNHEY and SVGAGI. V gave up 7 bases and J gave up 7 bases; unmatched junction bases: 8. This CDR3 contains 14 residues. Here the CDR3 DNA reads TGTGCCAGCACTTTGGACAGGGTGGGCGGGGAGCTGTTTTTT. Its protein product is CASTLDRVGGELFF.

The J gene is TRBJ1-2, the V gene TRBV29-1, with 8 bases lining up with TRBD1. J was trimmed by 2 bases and V by 4 bases; bases with no gene match: 6. Germline V lookup: CDR1 SQVTM, CDR2 ANQGSEA. The CDR3 totals 14 residues. This chain's CDR3 is CSVVSQGANYGYTF. CDR3 nucleotide sequence: TGCAGCGTTGTGTCGCAGGGGGCCAACTATGGCTACACCTTC. Supplemented by reference TRBV29-1 and TRBJ1-2, the full variable domain reads SAVISQKPSRDICQRGTSLTIQCQVDSQVTMMFWYRQQPGQSLTLIATANQGSEATYESGFVIDKFPISRPNLTFSTLTVSNMSPEDSSIYLCSVVSQGANYGYTFGSGTRLTVV.

The chain combines TRBV19 with TRBJ1-2, with TRBD1 matching 9 bases. Germline values: CDR1 LNHDA, CDR2 SQIVND (reference sequence). Unmatched junction bases numbered 6, after V lost 3 bases and J lost 4 bases. The CDR3 is 15 residues long. CDR3 in amino acids: CASSIGTGTVYGYTF. CDR3 coding DNA: TGTGCCAGTAGTATCGGGACAGGGACCGTCTATGGCTACACCTTC.

The chain combines TRBV3-1 (or the pseudogene TRBV3-2) with TRBJ1-2; 8 bases are a match to TRBD1. From germline, CDR1 is LGHDT and CDR2 YNNKEL (reference sequence). This CDR3 is 14 amino acids long. V lost 4 bases, J lost 4 bases, and 5 bases stayed unmatched. CDR3 bases: TGTGCCAGCAGCCGACAGGGGTTCGCCTATGGCTACACCTTC. Translated, it gives CASSRQGFAYGYTF.

J is TRBJ1-1 and V is TRBV10-3, with D unresolved. CDR1 ENHRY and CDR2 SYGVKD come from the germline V gene. Between the trimmed V and J ends, which lost 2 bases and 2 bases, there was a span of 9 bases. The CDR3 covers 14 residues. CDR3: CAISERGGNTEAFF. The CDR3 DNA is TGTGCCATCAGTGAGCGGGGTGGTAACACTGAAGCTTTCTTT.

V is TRBV2 and J is TRBJ1-2; D not certain. Germline loops: CDR1 SNHLY, CDR2 FYNNEI. The CDR3 runs 13 residues. V gave up 0 bases and J gave up 2 bases, with 4 bases separating them. Here the CDR3 DNA reads TGTGCCAGCAGTGAAGCACAGAACTATGGCTACACCTTC. Protein product: CASSEAQNYGYTF.

J is TRBJ2-7 and V is TRBV6-2 or TRBV6-3; maybe TRBD1 (6 bases). CDR1 is MNHEY and CDR2 is SVGEGT in the germline V gene. The germline V and J ends were trimmed by 2 bases and 2 bases, with 13 bases remaining between them. The length of the CDR3 is 15 residues. CDR3 loop: CASSYGAGDPYEQYV. The CDR3 DNA sequence: TGTGCCAGCAGTTACGGGGCAGGGGACCCCTACGAGCAGTACGTC.

The V gene is TRBV2, the J gene TRBJ2-1; TRBD2 matches 9 bases. V lost 7 bases, J lost 7 bases, and 17 bases stayed unmatched. CDR1 SNHLY and CDR2 FYNNEI come from the germline V gene. The CDR3 is made up of 17 amino acids. The CDR3 region is CASTVRRASGAPNEQFF. The CDR3 DNA reads as TGTGCCAGCACCGTACGTCGGGCTAGCGGGGCTCCTAATGAGCAGTTCTTC.

The rearrangement uses TRBV30 and TRBJ2-1; the match to TRBD1 covers 7 bases. The junction had 3 bases not matched to a gene; V was cut back by 5 bases and J by 2 bases. Germline CDR1 reads GTSNPN; CDR2 reads SVGIG (reference sequence). This CDR3 region has 13 residues. The CDR3 is CAWDRDAYNEQFF. DNA for the CDR3: TGTGCCTGGGACAGGGACGCCTACAATGAGCAGTTCTTC.

This chain joins TRBV20-1 and TRBJ1-5, with a tentative D call TRBD1 (6 bases). Germline CDR1 DFQATT, CDR2 SNEGSKA (reference sequence). The CDR3 contains 14 residues. V was clipped by 3 bases and J by 0 bases, with 9 bases between them. This CDR3 reads CSASVGASNQPQHF. CDR3 bases: TGCAGTGCTAGTGTGGGGGCTAGCAATCAGCCCCAGCATTTT.

The chain recombines TRBV29-1 with TRBJ2-7; 9 bases match TRBD1. The CDR3 covers 12 residues. Germline CDR1 SQVTM, CDR2 ANQGSEA. Trimming at V came to 4 bases and at J to 7 bases, leaving 5 bases not matched to a gene. DNA of the CDR3: TGCAGCGTTGGGACAGGGGCTGGAGAGCAGTACGTC. Its protein is CSVGTGAGEQYV.

The V call is TRBV7-9, the J call TRBJ1-4; D perhaps matches TRBD1 (6 bases). The V gene's germline CDR1 is SEHNR and CDR2 FQNEAQ (reference sequence). CDR3 length: 14 amino acids. V shed 5 bases and J shed 5 bases, with 12 bases lying between them. This CDR3 reads CASSRGGPNEKLFF. The CDR3 DNA reads TGTGCCAGCAGCCGAGGGGGACCGAATGAAAAACTGTTTTTT.

This sequence joins TRBV4-3 and TRBJ1-2, with unresolved D. Germline V gene data show CDR1 as LGHNA and CDR2 as YSLEER. Deletions cut 0 bases from V and 5 bases from J, with 13 bases between. The CDR3 runs 15 residues. CDR3 loop: CASSQDYRFDYGYTF. For the CDR3, the DNA is TGCGCCAGCAGCCAAGATTACAGATTTGATTATGGCTACACCTTC.